This T cell receptor (beta chain) originates from a study of T cells in Graves' hyperthyroidism and ophthalmopathy. Findings and caveats of the study: In the analysis, a 13 V-J model separated ophthalmopathy from stable hyperthyroidism.

Amplification of TCR beta CDR3 regions used RNA as the template. Primed by the HTBI set, a first-round RT-PCR was run on the TCR CDR3. Each CDR3 protein gets one entry after TCRdb re-called the multiplex PCR reads with MiXCR. Among under 400,000 distinct CDR3 sequences listed, 15% to 20% were seen once. This clonotype showed up many times. The antigen is undetermined. Uncontrolled infections, other autoimmune diseases, pregnancy or lactation led to exclusion of patients. Clinical symptoms, serum thyroxine, TRAb, thyroid ultrasound and orbital computed tomography informed diagnoses. The CDR3 has 16 amino acids. V was trimmed by 6 bases and J by 1 base, leaving 18 bases between them. CDR1 SNHLY and CDR2 FYNNEI come from the germline V gene.

V gene TRBV2 combines with J gene TRBJ1-1; a possible D gene is TRBD1 (6 bases). This sequence originates from a woman in her forties or fifties with Graves' hyperthyroidism. Sequencing was carried out using blood. The CDR3 sequence: CASRPSPGTSNTEAFF. The DNA of the CDR3 is TGTGCCAGCAGACCTTCCCCCGGGACATCGAACACTGAAGCTTTCTTT.